The following is a T cell receptor beta chain sequence with its context. Its antigen is currently not known. Within one base of it there is no much larger clone, and no base qualities were kept. In the paper's terms, the time point label means: baseline before first vaccination. Vaccinee samples were obtained from the UK trials COV001 and COV002, which included a single-blind randomized controlled phase 2/3 trial of AZD1222 (ChAdOx1 nCoV-19) in healthy adults. For TCRbeta chain sequencing, PBMC samples from trial participants were taken at day 0 and at day 28 after the second dose. The CDR3 regions of human TCRbeta chains were analyzed by immunosequencing. The authors processed their data as follows. Repertoire TCRs were checked for matches against a reference library of SARS-CoV-2-specific TCRs that had been generated using the MIRA antigen-specificity platform. Breadth was defined as the fraction of unique TCRs that were SARS-CoV-2-associated. Depth was defined as the fraction of total T cells that were SARS-CoV-2-associated. Using the MIRA data, each spike-specific TCR was assigned both to the spike region to which the TCR was reactive and to a CD4 or CD8 class. Log10-transformed breadth and depth values were compared by one-way ANOVA with Sidak's multiple comparisons tests. The clones in this table, taken by TCRdb from immuneACCESS, are in-frame only. Not every clone is retained; where verified, under half of the shortfall comes from an unresolved V gene, and the cause of the rest is unknown. That table gives V, J and clone size, and the DNA gave D and trimming. The sample contains some 130,000 clones, under 90% of them found a single time. Jointly, the top ten make up about a fifth of the sample.

Its CDR3 holds 14 amino acids, cysteine through phenylalanine. The CDR3 DNA has 42 bases and is translated from base 1. Taken from the germline V gene (reference sequence), the CDR1 and CDR2 loops are LNHDA and SQIVND. Cut back by 6 bases and 3 bases, the V and J ends lie 14 bases apart. This entry is derived from a study of T cell responses to AZD1222 COVID-19 vaccine (dated by TCRdb to the early 2020s). Describing the broader study: AZD1222 recipients given second doses at about 4 weeks or at about 12 weeks were pooled, since spike-specific TCR depth and breadth were not found to differ between the two schedules. Enrollment into the trials was organized by age into subgroups of 18-55, 56-69 and 70-plus years, and those subgroups contained approximately 150, 30 and 60 TCR-sequenced participants, respectively. TCR sequencing covered 233 trial participants: 200 to 220 given two doses of AZD1222 and around 26 given two doses of MenACWY control vaccine. Results the study describes overall, beyond this receptor: Nearly half of unique spike-specific TCRs reportedly recognized epitopes outside regions mutated in the B.1.351 and B.1.1.7 variants. After two AZD1222 doses, both the breadth and the depth of spike-specific TCRs were significantly higher than at day 0 and than in MenACWY recipients. In the small 56-69-year group, the increase in depth fell short of significance, most likely because of low power. Because no samples from the day 14 peak response were available, repertoires could be characterized only after the peak T cell response. CD4 TCRs associated with the vaccine covered the entire spike protein, and the dominant responses were in regions 160-218 and 743-854. Participants were mostly white British, with more females than males. The authors suggested clonal diversity may have been underestimated. Only a handful of AZD1222 recipients were SARS-CoV-2 seropositive at baseline, limiting conclusions about previously exposed vaccinees.

The sample was peripheral blood, taken on day 0 of AZD1222 vaccination. The clonotype was recovered from an adult in good health. The receptor chain draws on TRBV19 and TRBJ1-1; TRBD1 could be the D gene, as 6 bases match. The nucleotide sequence reads TGTGCCAGTAGCCAACAGGGCCGAGACACTGAAGCTTTCTTT. This gives the protein CASSQQGRDTEAFF.